This record concerns one T cell receptor beta chain sequence. What it binds is not known. This sample was included in a study of beta chain features in type 1 diabetes. Expressed TCRB transcripts were sequenced because the entire RNA isolate underwent reverse transcription. TCRdb's copy holds only in-frame clones and misses some; the assay was immunoSEQ multiplex PCR. The sample records 900,000 or so clones, about 17% being singletons. CDR3 length equals 16 residues. V dropped 5 bases and J dropped 3; count of bases not matched to a gene: 10. Germline V gene data show CDR1 as SGHTA and CDR2 as FQGNSA. The study's findings and limits: The naive, central memory and Treg TCRB repertoires of patients appeared to be more similar to one another than those of healthy donors.

The rearrangement uses TRBV7-2 and TRBJ1-5, with 7 bases that match TRBD1. Sequenced input: naive CD4+ T cells from blood. The receptor was derived from a woman aged 18-29 years in good health. In DNA form, the CDR3 reads TGTGCCAGCAGCCAGAGAACGGGACAGTTCAATCAGCCCCAGCATTTT. It specifies CASSQRTGQFNQPQHF.